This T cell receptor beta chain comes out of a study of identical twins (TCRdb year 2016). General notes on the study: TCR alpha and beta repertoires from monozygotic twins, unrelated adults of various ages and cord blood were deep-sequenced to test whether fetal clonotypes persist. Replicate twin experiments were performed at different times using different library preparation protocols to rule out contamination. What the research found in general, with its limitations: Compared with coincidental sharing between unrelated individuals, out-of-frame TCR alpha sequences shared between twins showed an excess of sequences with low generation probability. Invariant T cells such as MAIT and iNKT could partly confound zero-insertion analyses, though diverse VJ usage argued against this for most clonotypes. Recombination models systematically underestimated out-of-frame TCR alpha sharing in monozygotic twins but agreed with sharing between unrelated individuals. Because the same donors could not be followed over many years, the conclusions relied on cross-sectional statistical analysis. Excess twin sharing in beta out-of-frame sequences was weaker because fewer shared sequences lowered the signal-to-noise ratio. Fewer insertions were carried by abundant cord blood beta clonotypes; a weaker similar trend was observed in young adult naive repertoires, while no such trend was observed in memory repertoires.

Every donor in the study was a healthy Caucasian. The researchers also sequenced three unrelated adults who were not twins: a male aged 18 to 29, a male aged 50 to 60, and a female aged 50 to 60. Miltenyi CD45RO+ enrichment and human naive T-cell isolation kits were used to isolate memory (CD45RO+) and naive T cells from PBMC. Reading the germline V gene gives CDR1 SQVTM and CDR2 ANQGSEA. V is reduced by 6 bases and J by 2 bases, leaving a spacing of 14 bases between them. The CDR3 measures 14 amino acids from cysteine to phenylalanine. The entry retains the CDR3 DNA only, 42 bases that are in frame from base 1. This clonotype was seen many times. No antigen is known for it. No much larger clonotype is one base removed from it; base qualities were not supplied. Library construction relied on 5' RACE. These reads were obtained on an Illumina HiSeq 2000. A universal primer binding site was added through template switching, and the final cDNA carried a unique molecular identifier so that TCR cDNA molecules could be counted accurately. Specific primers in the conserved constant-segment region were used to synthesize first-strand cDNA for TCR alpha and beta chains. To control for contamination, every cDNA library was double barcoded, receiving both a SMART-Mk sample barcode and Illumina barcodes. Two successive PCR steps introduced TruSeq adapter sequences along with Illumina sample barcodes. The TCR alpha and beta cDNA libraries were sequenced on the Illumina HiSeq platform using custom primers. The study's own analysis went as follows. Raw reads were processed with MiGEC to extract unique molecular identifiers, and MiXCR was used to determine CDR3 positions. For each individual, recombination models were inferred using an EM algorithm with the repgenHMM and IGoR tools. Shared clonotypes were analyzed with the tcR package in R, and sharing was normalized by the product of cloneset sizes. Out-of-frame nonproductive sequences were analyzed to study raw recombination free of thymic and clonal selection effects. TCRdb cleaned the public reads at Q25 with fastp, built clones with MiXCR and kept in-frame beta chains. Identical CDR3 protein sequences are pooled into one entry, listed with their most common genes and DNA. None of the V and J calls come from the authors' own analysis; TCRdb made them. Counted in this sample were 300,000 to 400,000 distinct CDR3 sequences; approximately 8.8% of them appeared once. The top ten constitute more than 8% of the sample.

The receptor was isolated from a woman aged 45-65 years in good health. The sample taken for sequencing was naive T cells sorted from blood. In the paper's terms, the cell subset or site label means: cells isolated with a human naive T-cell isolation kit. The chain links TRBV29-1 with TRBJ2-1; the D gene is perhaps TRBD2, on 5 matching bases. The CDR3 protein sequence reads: CSVLPPGTYNEQFF. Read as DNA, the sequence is TGCAGCGTCCTCCCCCCGGGAACCTACAATGAGCAGTTCTTC.